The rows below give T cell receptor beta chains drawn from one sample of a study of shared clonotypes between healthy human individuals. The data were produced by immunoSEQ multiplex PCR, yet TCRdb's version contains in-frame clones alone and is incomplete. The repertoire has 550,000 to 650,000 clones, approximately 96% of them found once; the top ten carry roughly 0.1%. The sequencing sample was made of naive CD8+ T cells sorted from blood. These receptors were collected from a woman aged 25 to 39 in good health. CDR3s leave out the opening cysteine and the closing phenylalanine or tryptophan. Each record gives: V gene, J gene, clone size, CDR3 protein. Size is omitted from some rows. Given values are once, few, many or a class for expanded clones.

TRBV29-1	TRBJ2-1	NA	SVLGGSSYNEQF
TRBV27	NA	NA	ASSFGLGEQY
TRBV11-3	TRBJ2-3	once	ASSLERTDTQY
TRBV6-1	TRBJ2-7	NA	ASSEFGQGYEQY
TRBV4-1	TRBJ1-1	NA	ASSQADQVPGEAF
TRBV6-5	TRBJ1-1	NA	ASSYSGYTEAF
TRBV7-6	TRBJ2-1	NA	ASSYLPGQGALSSYNEQF
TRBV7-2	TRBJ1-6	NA	ASSPFGFSSYNSPLH
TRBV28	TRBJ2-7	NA	ASRSVLAGAPNYEQY
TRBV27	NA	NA	ASSFGARYEQY
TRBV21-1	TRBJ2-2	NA	ASSKKASLGGPGELF
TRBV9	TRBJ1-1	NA	ASSPPLGNRGVVNTEAF
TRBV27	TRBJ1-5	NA	ASTATGGHQPQH
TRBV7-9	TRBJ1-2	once	ASSLAGTGGHGYT
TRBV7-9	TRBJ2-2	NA	ASSLVVAGPTGELF
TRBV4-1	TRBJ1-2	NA	ASSQDIDRAVDGYT
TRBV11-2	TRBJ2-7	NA	ASSLFLMGDERQY
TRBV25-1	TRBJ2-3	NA	ASSGGQGYTDTQY
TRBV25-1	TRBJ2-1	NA	ASFYNEQF
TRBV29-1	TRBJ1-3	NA	SVVPSGDTIY
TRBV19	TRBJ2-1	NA	ASSMSAGRGNEQF
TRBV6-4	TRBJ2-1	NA	ASSDSWASGSSYNEQF
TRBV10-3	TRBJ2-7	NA	AIRDGASYEQY
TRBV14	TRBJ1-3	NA	ASSQRPGTGRGNTIY
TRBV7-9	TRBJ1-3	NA	ASSLVVGPISGNTIY
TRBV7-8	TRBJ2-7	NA	ASSLAQNYEQY
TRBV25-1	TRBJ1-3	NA	ASSLGSTGNTIY
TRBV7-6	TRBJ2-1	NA	ASSLAGEYEQF
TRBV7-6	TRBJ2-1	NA	ASSPILRGSIDEQF
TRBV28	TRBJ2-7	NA	ASSYTGTYYEQY
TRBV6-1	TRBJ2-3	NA	ASRGTSGTDTQY
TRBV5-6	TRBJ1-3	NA	ASSLAGRTSGNTIY
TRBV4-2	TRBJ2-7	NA	ASSQTPGASYEQY
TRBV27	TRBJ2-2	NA	ASSSPGHLRELF
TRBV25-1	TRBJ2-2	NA	ASSEPTLRQAGELF
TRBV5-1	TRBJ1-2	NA	ASSPRDGDYT
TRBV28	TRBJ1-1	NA	ASSLQAGPAAAF
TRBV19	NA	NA	ASSFASGPSYEQY
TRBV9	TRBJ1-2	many	ASSGRDPVGYGYT
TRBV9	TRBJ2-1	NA	ASSVGTSAEQF
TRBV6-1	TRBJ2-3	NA	ASSEVIVVGEEFGDTQY
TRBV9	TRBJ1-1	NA	ASSALPGTGLGGHYSNTEAF
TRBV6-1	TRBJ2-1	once	ASSGDRDGYYNEQF
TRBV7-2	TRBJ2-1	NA	ASSLLAGGNEQF
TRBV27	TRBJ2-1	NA	ASSLGTSGRGYNEQF
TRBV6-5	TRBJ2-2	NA	ASSYGLNTGELF
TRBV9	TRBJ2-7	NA	ASSGTSGNWEQY
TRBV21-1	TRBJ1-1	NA	ASSFHREDGPEAF
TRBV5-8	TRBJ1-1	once	ASSLREGRNTEAF
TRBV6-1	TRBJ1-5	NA	ASSEARIINNQPQH
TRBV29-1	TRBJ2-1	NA	SAIAGESGNEQF
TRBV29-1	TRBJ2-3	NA	SVAFPIDTQY
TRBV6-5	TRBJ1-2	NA	ASSTEWTGYGYT
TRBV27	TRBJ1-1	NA	ASSLIQGEAF
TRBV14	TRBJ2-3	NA	ASSQRAGGFQDTQY
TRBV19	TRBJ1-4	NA	ASSIMGSTSV
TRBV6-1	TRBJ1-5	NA	ASSEAAGYSNQPQH
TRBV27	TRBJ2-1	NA	ATRDGYNEQF
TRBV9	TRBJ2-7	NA	ASSVGGTYEQY
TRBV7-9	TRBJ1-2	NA	ASSLHRRGYGYT